These T cell receptor beta chains were read from a single sample in a study of CD8+ T cells in alopecia areata. Only in-frame clones appear in the TCRdb table, and some are missing; sequencing was by immunoSEQ multiplex PCR. Among 35,000 or so clones listed, 45% to 65% were seen once. Sequenced input: CD4+ Tregs sorted from blood. These receptor sequences come from a human donor with alopecia areata. CDR3s include the opening cysteine and the closing phenylalanine or tryptophan. A D gene is named only where the DNA matches it firmly. A clone size is listed for some rows: how often the clone was seen (once, few, many), or a class if it is expanded.

v_gene	j_gene	d_gene	abundance	CDR3nt	CDR3aa
TRBV7-3	TRBJ2-5	-	-	TGTGCCAGCAGCTCATTAAGCACGGAGACCCAGTACTTC	CASSSLSTETQYF
TRBV5-1	TRBJ1-2	-	-	TGCGCCAGCAGCTCAGACCCGGGGAAGCCCGGTGGCTACACCTTC	CASSSDPGKPGGYTF
TRBV11-2	TRBJ1-5	-	few	TGTGCCAGCAGCTCGGGGGTGGGGGCGGGCAATCAGCCCCAGCATTTT	CASSSGVGAGNQPQHF
TRBV5-1	TRBJ2-3	-	-	TGCGCCAGCAGCCAATCGGCCGTTACAGATACGCAGTATTTT	CASSQSAVTDTQYF
TRBV7-9	TRBJ2-7	TRBD2	-	TGTGCCAGCAGCTCCGGGACTAGCGGGATACGGCAGTACTTC	CASSSGTSGIRQYF
TRBV6-5	TRBJ2-2	-	-	TGTGCCAGCAAGGGGATAGGCGGAACCGGGGAGCTGTTTTTT	CASKGIGGTGELFF
TRBV4-1	TRBJ2-3	TRBD2	few	TGCGCCAGCAGCCAAATGACTAGCGGGAGAGATACGCAGTATTTT	CASSQMTSGRDTQYF
TRBV27	TRBJ2-1	-	few	TGTGCCACGAGTCGGAGGGGTCTAATCTACAATGAGCAGTTCTTC	CATSRRGLIYNEQFF
TRBV5-5	TRBJ1-5	TRBD1	-	TGTGCCAGCAGCGAAGACAGGGGGCGACAGCCCCAGCATTTT	CASSEDRGRQPQHF
TRBV5-1	TRBJ2-3	-	once	TGCGCCAGCAGCTCCTCCACAGATACGCAGTATTTT	CASSSSTDTQYF
TRBV30	TRBJ1-5	TRBD1	few	TGTGCCTACTCGACAGGGGAGGGTCAGCCCCAGCATTTT	CAYSTGEGQPQHF
TRBV27	TRBJ1-1	-	-	TGTGCCAGCAACTCGAGACTCGGGGGGGCTGAAGCTTTCTTT	CASNSRLGGAEAFF
TRBV6-5	TRBJ1-1	-	-	TGTGCCAGCAGTTACGGGCCGACGAACACTGAAGCTTTCTTT	CASSYGPTNTEAFF
TRBV5-1	TRBJ2-7	-	-	TGCGCCAGCAGCCCACTGCGGCGGGATCACGAGCAGTACTTC	CASSPLRRDHEQYF
TRBV6-1	TRBJ2-3	-	-	TGTACCAGCACCGAGGACGCTAGCACAGATACGCAGTATTTT	CTSTEDASTDTQYF
TRBV5-4	TRBJ2-5	TRBD2	-	TGTGCCAGCAGCCCAACGGGAGGGTCAAAGACCCAGTACTTC	CASSPTGGSKTQYF
TRBV7-3	TRBJ2-1	TRBD2	-	TGTGCCAGCAGCCCGACCAGGACGGGGGGCTACAATGAGCAGTTCTTC	CASSPTRTGGYNEQFF
TRBV5-1	TRBJ2-3	TRBD2	-	TGCGCCAGCAGTCTAATAGCGGGTGGCACAGATACGCAGTATTTT	CASSLIAGGTDTQYF
TRBV2	TRBJ1-2	-	few	TGTGCCAGCAGGGCACAGGGAGGAGGGAACTATGGCTACACCTTC	CASRAQGGGNYGYTF
TRBV9	TRBJ2-1	-	-	TGTGCCAGCAGCCCTGAGCCCCGTTTCTACAATGAGCAGTTCTTC	CASSPEPRFYNEQFF
TRBV28	TRBJ1-1	-	-	TGTGCCAGCAGCCCTACCGCTCCACGGGTGGCTTTCTTT	CASSPTAPRVAFF
TRBV9	TRBJ2-5	TRBD1	-	TGTGCCAGCAGCGTAGGGACAGGGGGATACGCGGGGGAGACCCAGTACTTC	CASSVGTGGYAGETQYF
TRBV7-2	TRBJ1-1	-	-	TGTGCCAGCAGCTTAAACCAGGGGTTTGAAGCTTTCTTT	CASSLNQGFEAFF
TRBV28	TRBJ2-7	-	-	TGTGCCAGCAGTTTATTGGCGGCTACCTACGAGCAGTACTTC	CASSLLAATYEQYF
TRBV5-1	TRBJ2-1	-	-	TGCGCCAGCAGCTCAGAAGCGGGTAGACAGTTCTTC	CASSSEAGRQFF
TRBV7-2	TRBJ2-7	-	once	TGTGCCAGCAGCCCCGGACTGCACTCCTACGAGCAGTACTTC	CASSPGLHSYEQYF
TRBV5-1	TRBJ2-5	-	-	TGCGCCAGCAGCTTTATGCCGCGGGAGACCCAGTACTTC	CASSFMPRETQYF
TRBV19	TRBJ2-7	-	-	TGTGCCAGTAGGGGGGCCGTCGCCTACGAGCAGTACTTC	CASRGAVAYEQYF
TRBV7-2	TRBJ2-5	-	-	TGTGCCAGCAGCTCAACCGCCCGTGTCGGAGGAGGGGAGACCCAGTACTTC	CASSSTARVGGGETQYF
TRBV7-9	TRBJ1-2	-	-	TGTGCCAGCAGCGCCCGGACAGTCTACACCTTC	CASSARTVYTF
TRBV2	TRBJ1-4	-	few	TGTGCCAGCCACACAGGGTTTCCGGCAAAACTGTTTTTT	CASHTGFPAKLFF
TRBV7-2	TRBJ2-2	-	few	TGTGCCAGCAGCTCGGACGGATCAAACACCGGGGAGCTGTTTTTT	CASSSDGSNTGELFF
TRBV7-9	TRBJ1-5	-	few	TGTGCCAGCAGCTTAGGGTCAGGGGATCAGCCCCAGCATTTT	CASSLGSGDQPQHF
TRBV6-1	TRBJ2-2	TRBD1	-	TGTGCCACCGGGACAGGGGGGGACACCGGGGAGCTGTTTTTT	CATGTGGDTGELFF
TRBV7-9	TRBJ2-5	-	few	TGTGCCAGCAGCCGTGTGGGGGCAGAGACCCAGTACTTC	CASSRVGAETQYF
TRBV29-1	TRBJ1-2	-	-	TGCAGCGCGAAGGGGGGCTATGGCTACACCTTC	CSAKGGYGYTF
TRBV7-8	TRBJ1-1	-	-	TGTGCCAGCAGCTTAGTGGGGATGAACACTGAAGCTTTCTTT	CASSLVGMNTEAFF
TRBV5-1	TRBJ2-5	-	-	TGCGCCAGCAGCGTCGGTCCCGGCTCGGAAGAGACCCAGTACTTC	CASSVGPGSEETQYF